The sequence of this T cell receptor beta chain was determined in a study of cytotoxic CD8 clonotypes in ibrutinib-treated CLL. Study at large: Averaging across samples gave roughly 260,000 productive templates and tens of thousands of productive rearrangements.

A word on this clone: Its specificity is not known.

Sequencing was designed to attain a depth spanning 1 in 200,000 to 1 in 1 million T cells. The data were produced by immunoSEQ multiplex PCR, yet TCRdb's version contains in-frame clones alone and is incomplete. The sample has about 120,000 clones, 45% to 65% seen once. General study findings and limits: Baseline values of clonality outstripped age-matched healthy donors and followed circulating CD8+ T-cell counts.

Library input was around 2 micrograms of DNA from cryopreserved PBMCs. V was pared by 0 bases and J by 6 bases, with 10 bases between. This CDR3 is built from 14 residues. Germline values: CDR1 SGHTA, CDR2 FQGTGA. Sequenced here: PBMCs, sampled after 24 months of ibrutinib treatment. This chain connects TRBV7-3 to TRBJ2-3; D is unclear. This sequence was found in a human donor with chronic lymphocytic leukemia. The CDR3 coding sequence is TGTGCCAGCAGCTTAACGGCCGTAAGGGATACGCAGTATTTT. This sequence encodes CASSLTAVRDTQYF.